This entry concerns a single T cell receptor (beta chain). The trim removed 4 bases at V and 1 base at J, leaving 6 bases unmatched. The CDR3 length is 15 residues. Germline V gives CDR1 SGHRS, CDR2 YFSETQ. These data belong to a study of blood T cell repertoires in COVID-19. Study background: The origin of the acute and convalescent COVID-19 samples was the United States, Italy and Spain. T cells, B-cell-depleted T cells, or PBMCs provided the cDNA or gDNA that served as material.

Original analysis: Amplifying reference gene primers gave estimates of nucleated cell counts. Repertoires were generated with immunoSEQ multiplex PCR, while TCRdb's copy carries only in-frame clones and drops some. The V and J calls and the clone size are those of that table, but D and trimming were determined from the DNA. The sample records over 10,000 clones, roughly nine tenths being singletons. Sequencing was done on a sample of peripheral blood. V and J are TRBV5-1 and TRBJ2-5; 8 bases are a match to TRBD2. The clonotype comes from a woman aged 55 to 70 with active COVID-19. In nucleotides, the CDR3 is TGCGCCAGCAGCCCGGGGGGGGGCTCCCAAGAGACCCAGTACTTC. Translated: CASSPGGGSQETQYF.